The T cell receptor beta chain described here comes from a study of T cells in Graves' hyperthyroidism and ophthalmopathy. The V and J ends lost 10 bases and 2 bases respectively, with 11 bases between them. Germline CDR1 and CDR2: ENHRY and SYGVKD. CDR3 length equals 12 residues. TCR beta CDR3 region amplification was performed from RNA transcripts. An initial round of RT-PCR targeting the TCR CDR3 relied on the HTBI primer set. TCRdb reprocessed the multiplex PCR reads with MiXCR, giving one entry per CDR3 protein. The sample has some 580,000 distinct CDR3 sequences, approximately 15% seen once. The J gene is TRBJ2-5, the V gene TRBV10-3; possibly TRBD1 for D (6 bases). The sequence was obtained from a woman between 40 and 50 years old with Graves' ophthalmopathy. The sample comprised blood. CDR3 region: CATGQQQETQYF. The DNA for the CDR3 is TGTGCCACAGGACAGCAACAAGAGACCCAGTACTTC.